Shown below are 15 T cell receptor beta chains from a single sample sequenced in a study of a mutant IDH1 vaccine in newly diagnosed glioma. Time point indicated: baseline, week 1 (first vaccination visit). Specified treatment: pre-vaccination baseline after standard-of-care therapy. Libraries were prepared by immunoSEQ multiplex PCR; TCRdb keeps only in-frame clonotypes and omits some of them. The data contain around 37,000 clones, about 73% of them singletons. The material sequenced was PBMCs, taken from a glioma patient treated with radiotherapy, temozolomide or both. The receptor source for this set is a man aged 40-55 years with glioma. Some clones in this sample may be carry-over from other donors' samples.

J is TRBJ2-7 and V is TRBV28; weak D call: TRBD1 (6 bases). The CDR3 has 14 amino acids. V shed 1 base and J shed 6 bases, with 13 bases lying between them. Germline CDR1 reads MDHEN; CDR2 reads SYDVKM. In DNA, the CDR3 is TGTGCCAGCAGTTTATACAGGGCAGGGATCGAGCAGTACTTC. Residues: CASSLYRAGIEQYF.

J is TRBJ1-3 and V is TRBV5-1, with 7 bases lining up with TRBD1. The CDR3 extends over 17 amino acids. The V and J ends lost 0 bases and 0 bases, in that order; junction bases with no gene match: 6. Germline V CDR1 and CDR2: SGHRS, YFSETQ. CDR3 in amino acids: CASSLAGQLSSGNTIYF. CDR3 nucleotides: TGCGCCAGCAGCTTGGCGGGACAGCTGAGCTCTGGAAACACCATATATTTT.

DNA of the CDR3: TGTGCCAGCAGCGGGGACATGAATGAGCAGTTCTTC. It is translated as CASSGDMNEQFF. This sequence joins TRBV9 and TRBJ2-1; a weak D match, TRBD1 (6 bases). This CDR3 has 12 amino acids. The germline gives CDR1 SGDLS, CDR2 YYNGEE. V shed 3 bases and J shed 7 bases, with 8 bases lying between them. The whole variable domain, remainder taken from reference TRBV9 and TRBJ2-1, is DSGVTQTPKHLITATGQRVTLRCSPRSGDLSVYWYQQSLDQGLQFLIQYYNGEERAKGNILERFSAQQFPDLHSELNLSSLELGDSALYFCASSGDMNEQFFGPGTRLTVL.

This chain connects TRBV6-6 to TRBJ2-2; 9 bases line up with TRBD2. This CDR3 has 16 residues. J was trimmed by 5 bases and V by 10 bases; bases with no gene match: 14. Germline CDR1 reads MNHNY; CDR2 reads SVGAGI (reference sequence). Here the CDR3 DNA reads TGTGCCACCCAATTCGCGGGGGGGCCGGGTACCGGGGAGCTGTTTTTT. This sequence encodes CATQFAGGPGTGELFF.

This clone was recorded only once. The chain joins TRBV27 to TRBJ2-7; 7 bases map to TRBD2. The ends lost 5 bases at V and 0 bases at J; junction bases unmatched: 7. The CDR3 totals 15 residues. The germline CDR1 and CDR2 sequences are MNHEY and SMNVEV (reference sequence). The CDR3 here is CASSPGGFSSYEQYF. CDR3 sequence (DNA): TGTGCCAGCAGTCCCGGGGGGTTTAGCTCCTACGAGCAGTACTTC.

CDR3 loop: CASSEALRSGGKLFF. The CDR3 DNA reads as TGTGCCAGCAGTGAAGCGCTTCGGTCGGGTGGAAAACTGTTTTTT. The chain couples TRBV2 to TRBJ1-4; unclear D gene. Trimming left V 0 bases short and J 10 bases short, with 15 bases between. Per the germline V gene, CDR1 is SNHLY and CDR2 is FYNNEI. The CDR3 spans 15 residues.

This clone has just a few counts. The chain couples TRBV2 to TRBJ1-4, with TRBD1 matching 9 bases. Trimming cost V 0 bases and J 5 bases; bases outside gene matches: 1. CDR1 and CDR2 (germline): SNHLY, FYNNEI. This CDR3 region has 15 residues. Here the CDR3 DNA reads TGTGCCAGCAGTGAAGCGGGGACAGGGAATGAAAAACTGTTTTTT. This translates into CASSEAGTGNEKLFF.

This rearrangement joins TRBV7-2 to TRBJ1-1, with D possibly matching TRBD1 (5 bases). The CDR3 loop spans 14 amino acids. The V and J ends lost 5 bases and 4 bases respectively, with 14 bases between them. The germline CDR1 and CDR2 sequences are SGHTA and FQGNSA. CDR3 in amino acids: CASSPTQGTTEAFF. The CDR3 coding sequence is TGTGCCAGCAGCCCCACTCAGGGAACCACTGAAGCTTTCTTT. Complete variable domain (other parts from reference TRBV7-2 and TRBJ1-1): GAGVSQSPSNKVTEKGKDVELRCDPISGHTALYWYRQSLGQGLEFLIYFQGNSAPDKSGLPSDRFSAERTGGSVSTLTIQRTQQEDSAVYLCASSPTQGTTEAFFGQGTRLTVV.

The chain combines TRBV5-5 with TRBJ1-2; 7 positions match TRBD1. The V and J ends lost 0 bases and 6 bases, in that order; junction bases with no gene match: 5. There are 14 residues in the CDR3. CDR1 and CDR2 from the germline V gene are SGHKS and YYEKEE (reference sequence). CDR3 in amino acids: CASSLGVGTDGYTF. For the CDR3, the DNA is TGTGCCAGCAGCTTGGGTGTCGGGACAGATGGCTACACCTTC.

The genes are TRBV4-3 and TRBJ2-2; the D gene is possibly TRBD2 (5 bases). V lost 0 bases, J lost 2 bases, and 7 bases lay in between. This CDR3 region has 15 residues. Per germline, CDR1 LGHNA and CDR2 YSLEER. Here the CDR3 DNA reads TGCGCCAGCAGCCAAGACGGGGTTAACACCGGGGAGCTGTTTTTT. As protein: CASSQDGVNTGELFF.

The CDR3 bases are TGCGCCAGCAGCCGCGGTGTAAGTTCAGTCGGCACTGAAGCTTTCTTT. It encodes CASSRGVSSVGTEAFF. V usage is TRBV4-1 and J usage is TRBJ1-1; no definite D call. Trimming pared 4 bases from V and 4 bases from J, leaving 19 bases between. There are 16 residues in the CDR3. Looked up from germline, CDR1 is MGHRA and CDR2 is YSYEKL.

The rearrangement joins TRBV2 to TRBJ1-1; the D is unclear. The length of the CDR3 is 16 residues. Trimming took off 9 bases at V and 1 base at J, with 21 bases between the two ends. From germline, CDR1 is SNHLY and CDR2 FYNNEI. The CDR3 DNA sequence: TGTGCCAGTAAGTGGAGAGAGACATCCTCGAACACTGAAGCTTTCTTT. As protein: CASKWRETSSNTEAFF.

This clone was counted once. The chain combines TRBV5-4 with TRBJ1-2; 8 bases align to TRBD1. CDR3 size: 17 residues. V was clipped by 4 bases and J by 7 bases; unmatched bases: 18. Germline V CDR1 and CDR2: SGHNT, YYREEE (reference sequence). The CDR3, as DNA: TGTGCCAGCAGCCACCAGGGACAGGCTAGGACCGGGCTTGGCTACACCTTC. This encodes CASSHQGQARTGLGYTF.

The chain joins TRBV9 to TRBJ2-7; no clear D. This CDR3 is 13 amino acids long. The V gene's germline CDR1 is SGDLS and CDR2 YYNGEE. V was trimmed by 4 bases and J by 0 bases, leaving 8 bases between them. The CDR3 coding sequence is TGTGCCAGCAGCACCGACGGCTCCTACGAGCAGTACTTC. Protein sequence: CASSTDGSYEQYF.

The chain employs TRBV7-6 and TRBJ2-6; possibly TRBD1 or TRBD2 for D (5 bases each). Germline values: CDR1 SGHVS, CDR2 FNYEAQ. The CDR3 extends over 21 amino acids. Trimming pared 5 bases from V and 2 bases from J, leaving 28 bases between. CDR3 loop: CASSPGNLRGVLGAGANVLTF. Written as DNA, the CDR3 is TGTGCCAGCAGCCCCGGTAATTTAAGAGGGGTCTTAGGAGCTGGGGCCAACGTCCTGACTTTC.